These T cell receptor beta chains were read from a single sample in a study of control samples from healthy donors and cancer patients. Data came from immunoSEQ multiplex PCR; TCRdb stores just in-frame clones and leaves some out. The table lists 110,000 or so clones, about nine tenths of them singletons. The sequenced sample was blood. Receptor source: a human donor in good health. The donor label of this sample is uncertain. Both conserved end residues are part of each CDR3. Fields, in order: CDR3 protein, J gene, D gene, V gene. D genes are given only for firm matches.

CASSDRASYTQYF TRBJ2-3 NA TRBV10-1
CASSIGGVGWSNQPQHF TRBJ1-5 NA TRBV19
CASKSGGGTEAFF TRBJ1-1 NA TRBV27
CASSFRGLLNTEAFF TRBJ1-1 NA TRBV5-5
CASSELAPREQFF TRBJ2-1 NA TRBV6-1
CASKQTTRAFF TRBJ1-1 NA TRBV6-5
CASSVRQTYGYTF TRBJ1-2 NA TRBV2
CASSLKGVGEEDNEQFF TRBJ2-1 NA TRBV7-6
CASSTLAGGLNNEQFF TRBJ2-1 TRBD2 TRBV27
CAISEGTETVSGIIQPQHF TRBJ1-5 NA TRBV10-3
CASSLRTGASTDTQYF TRBJ2-3 TRBD1 TRBV18
CASTLTGDEQFF TRBJ2-1 NA TRBV12-3/TRBV12-4
CASSLEQGNTEAFF TRBJ1-1 NA TRBV5-5
CAWNRAAVGEKLFF TRBJ1-4 NA TRBV30
CASSGEQGGYNEQFF TRBJ2-1 NA TRBV2
CASTGDRGFSEKLFF TRBJ1-4 TRBD1 TRBV2
CATSESGTSGGAYNEQFF TRBJ2-1 TRBD2 TRBV24-1
CASSFSRRELFF TRBJ2-2 NA TRBV13
CASSEASANQPQHF TRBJ1-5 NA TRBV6-1
CASASQENSGANVLTF TRBJ2-6 NA TRBV19
CAISLDTGELFF TRBJ2-2 NA TRBV10-3
CASSQGAKNIQYF TRBJ2-4 NA TRBV3-1/TRBV3-2
CATSDLPGTEAFF TRBJ1-1 NA TRBV24-1
CASSPGGRTGYGYTF TRBJ1-2 NA TRBV18
CASSLGQGRAREQYF TRBJ2-7 TRBD1 TRBV28
CASSLRLAGREQFF TRBJ2-1 TRBD2 TRBV5-1
CATSRDLSNQPQHF TRBJ1-5 NA TRBV15
CASRTGPTPGHTQYF TRBJ2-3 NA TRBV6-5
CASSLEGISNQPQHF TRBJ1-5 NA TRBV7-9
CASWAGTYGYTF TRBJ1-2 NA TRBV6-5
CASSEAGTVIGRNEQFF TRBJ2-1 NA TRBV2
CASSPRVMGDTGELFF TRBJ2-2 NA TRBV18
CASSIGDTQYF TRBJ2-3 NA TRBV19
CATSDGFRPQHF TRBJ1-5 NA TRBV24-1
CASSRVAGAYEQYF TRBJ2-7 NA TRBV18
CASRQGQLNSPLHF TRBJ1-6 TRBD1 TRBV6-5
CASSRKGGLGNTEAFF TRBJ1-1 NA TRBV7-9